This T cell receptor (beta chain) stems from a study of cytomegalovirus exposure and HLA in healthy donors (dated 2017 in TCRdb). With regard to the full study: According to an earlier analysis of around 600 of the donors, some 180 million T cells yielded 120 million or so unique TCR beta sequences and around 300 Gb of sequence data. An early release that covered 500 to 800 HLA-typed donors contained around 300 gigabases of sequencing data and 85 million to 100 million unique TCR sequences. Of the 398 genotyped donors, roughly 80% fell in the genetic ancestry cluster associated with self-reported Caucasian donors. The study was designed to test whether signatures of past pathogen exposure could be identified by cataloging public T cell receptors. The study used immunosequencing to profile the T cell repertoires of 670 or so subjects and linked those repertoires to cytomegalovirus serostatus. Along with the roughly 700-subject first cohort, a separate validation cohort of around 110 different subjects was used. The study combined high-throughput TCR immunosequencing, statistical association of individual TCRs with disease status, and machine learning to predict cytomegalovirus infection status. A later analysis re-analyzed previously published TCR beta repertoires from about 730 donors and added high-resolution HLA genotyping to study TCR occurrence patterns. Rather than drawing on any new phenotypic data, the later analysis identified candidate immune exposures from TCR beta sequences and the way those sequences occurred across donors. An earlier analysis of around 540 of the donors applied high-throughput TCR beta sequencing to assess whether each TCR beta V gene segment acted as functional or pseudogenic. Donor age, sex, ethnicity and CMV serostatus were compiled together with the repertoire data. In a later genetic analysis, genome-wide SNP genotypes for about three fifths of the 666 donors were used, and that subset was treated as a discovery cohort. Every repertoire in the discovery cohort had been generated on one and the same sequencing platform. Both class I and class II loci were covered by HLA typing, at four-digit resolution. Typing coverage differed by locus: A, B, C, DRB1 and DQB1 were typed in about 620-640 donors, DQA1 in 522, DPA1 in approximately 600, and DPB1 in approximately 450. A handful of DR-DQ haplotypes were handled as single units for association and clustering because linkage in the cohort was strong. On average, roughly 240,000 unique TCR beta nucleotide sequences were sequenced per donor among about 400 genotyped donors of the cohort, with around 19% of those sequences being non-productive. Broad study findings and their caveats: Strong co-occurrence of HLA alleles, especially DR and DQ, made assigning TCR associations to individual alleles difficult. A few of the identified cytomegalovirus-associated TCR beta chains were confirmed in vitro to be specific for cytomegalovirus antigens. In a later genetic analysis, fewer N-insertions in productive TCRs were reported among donors in an Asian-associated ancestry cluster than the 666-donor mean. The authors suggested that the approach could potentially be generalized to other disease states and immunological phenotypes. The study gave a list of under 200 TCR beta chains associated with cytomegalovirus. Sequencing depth was assumed to be roughly uniform across donors in the presence/absence analyses, though that assumption may not hold. The only immune exposure information available for the cohort was CMV serostatus. Because counts were too low, about 15 rarely observed V segments, including chromosome 9 orphons, were left out of the earlier analysis of approximately 580 of the donors. According to a later analysis, parvovirus B19, influenza, CMV and Epstein-Barr virus appeared linked to several top co-occurrence clusters. Because HLA typing was unavailable for some donors at each locus, only the typed subset was used in association tests. In a later analysis, HLA-associated TCR beta chains showed more clonal expansion and lower generation probabilities than non-associated chains that were equally common. According to a later analysis, TCR association rates differed among HLA loci, with DRB1 alleles showing the most associated TCRs and HLA-C alleles showing the fewest. A later genetic analysis associated a missense DCLRE1C variant with V-gene and J-gene trimming of TCR beta chains, and an independent cohort replicated the association. The sequencing pipeline was judged likely to have produced a cluster of highly shared sequence variants as a technical artifact. A later analysis associated 16,951 TCR beta sequences with specific HLA alleles at a false discovery rate of 0.05. Most TCR sequences were seen in very few donors, while some public TCRs were found in many individuals. The cohort was sequenced for TCR beta chains only, and without alpha or paired-chain data the features that could be detected were limited. An earlier analysis of around 540 of the donors showed that most TCR beta V segments appeared in productive rearrangements either about 87% or about 30% of the time, which broadly matched IMGT annotations. A further reported finding was that TCR beta sequences accurately predicted the HLA-A and HLA-B alleles for most subjects in the first cohort. In both the original and validation cohorts, the classifier was reported to diagnose cytomegalovirus status with high specificity and sensitivity. Linkage disequilibrium might explain the correlated functional status among segregating V segments, but an unknown experimental factor could not be excluded. A later analysis found that most CMV-associated TCR beta chains appeared HLA-restricted, with HLA associations seemingly driven largely by CMV exposure. Because the 87-base-pair reads could not distinguish some IMGT-functional V segments, including TRBV6-2 and TRBV6-3, those segments were excluded.

In total, 630 or so healthy bone marrow donors made up the cohort. Cohort members were all nominally healthy when sampled, although unrecorded immune exposures were likely present. The donor was CMV seronegative and was included in the group of a few hundred seronegative cohort members. Each donor provided a peripheral blood sample, and peripheral blood mononuclear cells were used for TCR beta sequencing. The Qiagen DNeasy Blood Extraction Kit was used to extract genomic DNA from the blood cell samples. With regard to this clone: This receptor's antigen is unknown. The input lacks base qualities; no much larger clone sits a single base away.

To prepare the library, the immunoSEQ multiplex PCR assay was applied. For the multiplex PCR, a mixture combining 60 forward primers for TCR Vbeta segments and 13 reverse primers for TCR Jbeta segments was used. The CDR3 region of rearranged TCR beta genes was amplified from genomic DNA by a multiplex PCR assay. Amplified TCR beta libraries were sequenced as 87-base-pair reads on the Illumina HiSeq System. For the original study's pipeline: Across the 500 to 750 repertoires, a later analysis counted around 80 million unique TCR beta chains, about 10 million of which were shared by at least two donors. Raw reads were error-corrected and collapsed into unique sequences by a nearest-neighbor algorithm in which closely related sequences were merged to remove PCR and sequencing errors. CDR3 sequences were aligned to IMGT reference sequences to assign V, D and J gene segments. For a sequence to be retained, a match of at least six nucleotides was required to both a V gene segment and a J gene segment. Rearrangements were classified as productive when the CDR3 lacked stop codons and remained in frame with V and J, and all other rearrangements were classified as non-productive. CDR3 was defined according to IMGT convention as the region running from the second conserved V-encoded cysteine to the conserved J-encoded phenylalanine. In an earlier analysis of roughly 610 of the donors, sequences lacking an unambiguous match to a single V gene segment were excluded. An earlier analysis of just under 600 of the donors called V segments functional above 56.7% productive rearrangements and segregating when the between-donor standard deviation exceeded 5%. A statistical classification framework was developed to diagnose cytomegalovirus status using the catalog of TCR beta chain sequences. A later analysis assigned V and J genes by comparing TCR nucleotide sequences with IMGT/GENE-DB human TR gene sequences. In a later analysis, CDR3 sequences and most-parsimonious VDJ recombination scenarios were assigned using the TCRdist pipeline. In a later analysis, each TCR beta chain was defined by its CDR3 amino acid sequence together with its V-gene family, and reads lacking a unique V-gene family were excluded. As a way to deal with suspected cross-contamination and a sequencing artifact, a later analysis dropped 500 to 700 nucleotide sequences that were highly shared and had low generation probability. A later analysis calculated a clonal expansion index for each public chain from normalized within-repertoire ranks of inferred template counts. A later analysis computed generation probabilities with a VDJ recombination model fitted to out-of-frame rearrangements, and checked the results against IGoR. A later analysis scored TCR-TCR, TCR-HLA and TCR-CMV co-occurrence with hypergeometric tests, applying a repertoire-size bias correction to TCR pairs. To estimate false discovery rates, a later analysis permuted the HLA or CMV assignments 20 times. In a later analysis, co-occurring TCRs were grouped using DBSCAN, with TCRdist sequence similarity added in when clustering inside HLA-allele-positive subsets. Repertoires with fewer than 30,000 or more than 120,000 public chains, plus five repertoires with anomalous nucleotide sharing, were excluded from co-occurrence clustering. This immuneACCESS table, as held by TCRdb, lists in-frame sequences with V and J called but not all clones. Of the missing ones, under half trace to an unresolved V gene in checked studies; the others have no known cause. From that table come the V and J calls and clone size; the DNA was used to work out D and trimming. The sample table shows fewer than 110,000 clones, and roughly four fifths are seen once. About 2% of the sample is in the top ten clones.

Trimming takes 6 bases from V and 5 bases from J, and the germline ends sit 16 bases apart. There are 14 amino acids in the CDR3, from cysteine to phenylalanine inclusive. Only the CDR3 DNA stays, 42 bases, in frame from base 1. CDR1 and CDR2 were assigned from the germline V gene (reference sequence) as MNHEY and SMNVEV. Here the chain combines TRBV27 and TRBJ1-1; a weak D assignment points to TRBD1 (6 bases agree). Sequencing was done on a sample of PBMCs. The source of this sequence is a man in his late teens or twenties in good health and CMV-seronegative. The DNA is as follows: TGTGCCAGCAGCAAGGGGGGGATCGGTACTGAAGCTTTCTTT. This sequence encodes CASSKGGIGTEAFF.